This TCR beta chain appears in the sequencing data of a study of blood T cell repertoires in COVID-19. Study in general: COVID-19 samples collected from the United States, Italy and Spain covered acute and convalescent phases. Sample material is recorded as cDNA or gDNA derived from T cells, B-cell-depleted T cells, or PBMCs.

The CDR3 sequence is 15 residues long. The V end was cut by 6 bases, the J end by 0 bases, with 12 bases between. Germline CDR1 reads MNHEY; CDR2 reads SVGAGI. Authors' data handling: Estimation of nucleated cell counts relied on the amplification of reference gene primers. Assay: immunoSEQ multiplex PCR; the TCRdb copy retains only in-frame clones and omits some. For V, J and clone size, that table is used; D and trimming come from the DNA. There are 200,000 to 300,000 clones in the sample; 84% occur only once, and 4% lies in the top ten. This clone was found many times. The source material was peripheral blood. The receptor's source is a man aged 50 or older with acute or convalescent COVID-19. The chain carries TRBV6-5 and TRBJ1-5; tentatively, D is TRBD1 (6 bases). The CDR3 loop reads CASRLTGDSNQPQHF. CDR3 coding DNA: TGTGCCAGCAGGTTGACAGGAGATAGCAATCAGCCCCAGCATTTT.